The 11 T cell receptor beta chains below all came from one sample that was sequenced in a study of shared clonotypes between healthy human individuals. The protocol was immunoSEQ multiplex PCR, while the TCRdb copy is restricted to in-frame clones and leaves out a portion. The table lists about 2.1 million clones, roughly 93% of them singletons. Positively selected for CCR7, the CD45RO-negative cells used as naive CD8 cells excluded terminally differentiated effector memory CD45RA+ cells. The sample comprised naive CD8+ T cells from PBMCs. Source of these receptors: a man between 18 and 29 years old in good health. Some clones in this sample may be carry-over from other donors' samples.

The rearrangement joins TRBV7-3 to TRBJ1-1; the D is unclear. The CDR3 sequence is 14 residues long. Trimming removed 1 base from V and 3 bases from J, with 9 bases in between. Germline CDR1 reads SGHTA; CDR2 reads FQGTGA. This chain's CDR3 is CASSLRLSYTEAFF. CDR3 nucleotides: TGTGCCAGCAGCTTAAGACTAAGTTACACTGAAGCTTTCTTT. The whole variable domain, filled in from reference TRBV7-3 and TRBJ1-1, reads GAGVSQTPSNKVTEKGKYVELRCDPISGHTALYWYRQSLGQGPEFLIYFQGTGAADDSGLPNDRFFAVRPEGSVSTLKIQRTERGDSAVYLCASSLRLSYTEAFFGQGTRLTVV.

V and J are TRBV6-1 and TRBJ1-2; possibly TRBD1 for D (6 bases). Trimming shortened V by 8 bases and J by 5 bases, and 18 bases separated the two germline ends. The CDR3 length is 14 residues. Germline CDR1 MNHNS, CDR2 SASEGT. This CDR3 reads CASWEDSLEYGYTF. CDR3 DNA: TGTGCCAGCTGGGAGGACAGTCTTGAGTATGGCTACACCTTC.

The V and J genes are TRBV9 and TRBJ2-3; 13 bases agree with TRBD2. CDR3 size: 20 residues. Germline CDR1 and CDR2: SGDLS and YYNGEE. V shed 2 bases, J shed 3 bases, and the junction held 15 bases outside the gene matches. CDR3 DNA sequence: TGTGCCAGCAGCGTTGGGACGGACCGTATGGGACTAGCGGGAACAGATACGCAGTATTTT. Residues: CASSVGTDRMGLAGTDTQYF.

The V call is TRBV2, the J call TRBJ1-4, with TRBD1 as a possible D gene (5 bases). Germline CDR1 and CDR2: SNHLY and FYNNEI. The CDR3 covers 13 residues. V gave up 3 bases and J gave up 8 bases, with 10 bases separating them. CDR3 bases: TGTGCCAGCAGTGACAGGGTTGACGAAAAACTGTTTTTT. Protein: CASSDRVDEKLFF.

The chain couples TRBV5-4 to TRBJ2-1; no clear D gene. Germline V gene lookup returns CDR1 SGHNT and CDR2 YYREEE (reference sequence). This CDR3 contains 15 residues. Trimming removed 0 bases at V and 0 bases at J, with 7 bases between. DNA of the CDR3: TGTGCCAGCAGCTTGGTTGAGAGCTCCTACAATGAGCAGTTCTTC. This gives the protein CASSLVESSYNEQFF. Supplemented by reference TRBV5-4 and TRBJ2-1, the full variable domain reads ETGVTQSPTHLIKTRGQQVTLRCSSQSGHNTVSWYQQALGQGPQFIFQYYREEENGRGNFPPRFSGLQFPNYSSELNVNALELDDSALYLCASSLVESSYNEQFFGPGTRLTVL.

The V gene is TRBV2, the J gene TRBJ2-5; 14 bases map to TRBD2. Gene TRBJ2-7 matches the end of the DNA better, so the J call may be wrong. CDR1 and CDR2 (germline): SNHLY, FYNNEI. The CDR3 runs to 15 residues. The CDR3 sequence: CASSEPGLAGDEQYF. The CDR3 DNA reads TGTGCCAGCAGTGAACCGGGACTAGCGGGAGACGAGCAGTACTTC.

Comment on this clone: Distinct nucleotide sequences in the sample also encode this CDR3. The V gene is TRBV7-3, the J gene TRBJ2-3; possible D gene TRBD2, 7 bases. V lost 3 bases and J lost 4, with 11 bases in between. The CDR3 covers 14 residues. Germline V lookup: CDR1 SGHTA, CDR2 FQGTGA. CDR3 amino acids: CASSFSGGADTQYF. As DNA, the CDR3 is TGTGCCAGCAGCTTTTCGGGGGGCGCAGATACGCAGTATTTT. The full variable domain, its missing parts supplied by reference TRBV7-3 and TRBJ2-3, is GAGVSQTPSNKVTEKGKYVELRCDPISGHTALYWYRQSLGQGPEFLIYFQGTGAADDSGLPNDRFFAVRPEGSVSTLKIQRTERGDSAVYLCASSFSGGADTQYFGPGTRLTVL.

The chain couples TRBV28 to TRBJ2-2, with D perhaps TRBD1 or TRBD2 (6 bases each). This CDR3 region has 14 residues. The germline V and J ends were trimmed by 2 bases and 7 bases, with 11 bases remaining between them. Germline CDR1 MDHEN, CDR2 SYDVKM. The CDR3 is CASSLRGRGGELFF. The CDR3, as DNA: TGTGCCAGCAGTTTACGGGGGCGGGGCGGGGAGCTGTTTTTT.

The rearrangement uses TRBV4-1 and TRBJ1-5; 10 bases are shared with TRBD1. The V and J ends lost 1 base and 5 bases, in that order; junction bases with no gene match: 11. This CDR3 has 18 amino acids. The germline gives CDR1 MGHRA, CDR2 YSYEKL. CDR3 sequence: CASSQVALGQGYYQPQHF. CDR3 bases: TGCGCCAGCAGCCAAGTCGCCCTGGGACAGGGGTATTATCAGCCCCAGCATTTT.

This chain joins TRBV5-1 and TRBJ2-2; 11 nucleotides line up with TRBD2. V lost 0 bases to trimming and J lost 5 bases; unmatched junction nucleotides: 12. The CDR3 contains 19 residues. Germline CDR1 SGHRS, CDR2 YFSETQ. Here the CDR3 reads CASSLGRFELAGETGELFF. The CDR3 region has the DNA TGCGCCAGCAGCTTGGGAAGATTCGAACTAGCGGGAGAAACCGGGGAGCTGTTTTTT. The whole variable domain, remainder taken from reference TRBV5-1 and TRBJ2-2, is KAGVTQTPRYLIKTRGQQVTLSCSPISGHRSVSWYQQTPGQGLQFLFEYFSETQRNKGNFPGRFSGRQFSNSRSEMNVSTLELGDSALYLCASSLGRFELAGETGELFFGEGSRLTVL.

CDR3 sequence reads: CASSQDLTSGSESSYEQYF. In DNA form, the CDR3 reads TGCGCCAGCAGCCAAGACTTGACTAGCGGGAGTGAAAGCTCCTACGAGCAGTACTTC. The chain has TRBV4-3 and TRBJ2-7, with 12 bases matching TRBD2. Germline V gives CDR1 LGHNA, CDR2 YSLEER. The CDR3 runs to 19 residues. Unmatched junction bases numbered 9, after V lost 0 bases and J lost 0 bases.